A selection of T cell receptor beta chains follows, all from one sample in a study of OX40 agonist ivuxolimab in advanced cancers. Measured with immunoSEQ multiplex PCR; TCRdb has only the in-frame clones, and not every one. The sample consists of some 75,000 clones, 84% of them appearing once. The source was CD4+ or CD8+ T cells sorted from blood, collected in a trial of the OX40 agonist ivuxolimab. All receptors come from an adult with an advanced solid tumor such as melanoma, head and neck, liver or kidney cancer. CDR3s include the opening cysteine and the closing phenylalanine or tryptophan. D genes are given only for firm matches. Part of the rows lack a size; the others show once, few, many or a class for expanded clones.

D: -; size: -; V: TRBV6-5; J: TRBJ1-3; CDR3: CASSYYGRVRDTIYF; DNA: TGTGCCAGCAGTTATTACGGCAGGGTACGAGACACCATATATTTT
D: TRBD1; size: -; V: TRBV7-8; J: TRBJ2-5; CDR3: CASTPGTGLETQYF; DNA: TGTGCCAGCACCCCAGGGACAGGGCTAGAGACCCAGTACTTC
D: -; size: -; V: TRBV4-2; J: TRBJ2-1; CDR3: CASSQEAGRKQFF; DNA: TGTGCCAGCAGCCAAGAAGCAGGGCGGAAGCAGTTCTTC
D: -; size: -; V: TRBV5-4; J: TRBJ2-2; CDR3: CASRLDRHGTGELFF; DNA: TGTGCCAGTCGCTTAGACCGGCATGGAACCGGGGAGCTGTTTTTT
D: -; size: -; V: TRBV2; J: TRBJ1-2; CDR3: CASTREESYYTF; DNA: TGTGCCAGCACCCGGGAGGAGAGCTACTACACCTTC
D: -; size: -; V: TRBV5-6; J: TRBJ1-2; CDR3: CASSYYRERYTF; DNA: TGTGCCAGCAGCTATTACAGGGAGCGCTACACCTTC
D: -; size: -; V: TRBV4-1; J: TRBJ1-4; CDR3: CASSQVLNEKLFF; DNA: TGCGCCAGCAGCCAAGTTTTGAATGAAAAACTGTTTTTT
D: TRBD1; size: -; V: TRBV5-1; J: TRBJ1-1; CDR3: CASSSQGARRSFF; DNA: TGCGCCAGCAGCTCACAGGGGGCGCGGCGGTCTTTCTTT
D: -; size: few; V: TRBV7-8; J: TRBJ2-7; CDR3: CASSHLGGRSNEQYF; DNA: TGTGCCAGCAGCCACCTCGGTGGGCGGTCTAACGAGCAGTACTTC
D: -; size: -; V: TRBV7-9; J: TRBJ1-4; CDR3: CASSFLEGYNEKLFF; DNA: TGTGCCAGCAGCTTTCTGGAGGGGTATAATGAAAAACTGTTTTTT
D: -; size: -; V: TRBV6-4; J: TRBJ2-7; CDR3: CASSQGTQGPYEQYF; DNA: TGTGCCAGCAGTCAAGGGACTCAGGGGCCCTACGAGCAGTACTTC
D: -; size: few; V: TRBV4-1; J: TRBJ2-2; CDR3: CASSQVDLGIPTGELFF; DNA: TGCGCCAGCAGCCAAGTGGATCTCGGGATCCCCACCGGGGAGCTGTTTTTT
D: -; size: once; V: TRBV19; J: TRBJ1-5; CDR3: CASSIGQGLPQHF; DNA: TGTGCCAGTAGTATAGGTCAAGGGTTGCCCCAGCATTTT
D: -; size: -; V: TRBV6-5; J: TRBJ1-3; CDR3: CASREGLNTIYF; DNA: TGTGCCAGCCGGGAGGGGTTAAACACCATATATTTT
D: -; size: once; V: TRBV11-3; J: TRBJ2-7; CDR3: CASSLGIGQSYEQYF; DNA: TGTGCCAGCAGCTTAGGGATCGGGCAGTCCTACGAGCAGTACTTC
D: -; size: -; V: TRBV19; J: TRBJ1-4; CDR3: CASSTTGRIGEKLFF; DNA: TGTGCCAGTAGTACCACAGGGCGAATCGGTGAAAAACTGTTTTTT
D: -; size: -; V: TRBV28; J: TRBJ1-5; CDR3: CASREGLNQPQHF; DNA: TGTGCCAGCAGGGAGGGCCTCAATCAGCCCCAGCATTTT
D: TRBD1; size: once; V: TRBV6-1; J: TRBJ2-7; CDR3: CASSPDRAPYEQYF; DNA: TGTGCCAGCAGTCCTGACAGGGCCCCCTACGAGCAGTACTTC